This T cell receptor beta chain is from a study of memory CD4+ T cells and cytomegalovirus serostatus. The sort gate was single viable CD3+CD4+CD8-CD45RO+ cells for memory CD4+ T cells. CMV serostatus came from serum IgG against pp150, pp28, p38, p52. Per the original methods: After removing out-of-frame reads, 2.3 million or so distinct TCRbeta sequences remained. Assay used: immunoSEQ multiplex PCR; TCRdb lists only in-frame clones, some missing. That table is the source of V, J and clone size, and D and trimming were worked out from the DNA. The data hold about 27,000 clones, with around 76% observed a single time. Comments on this clone: What it recognizes is unknown.

The CDR3 totals 17 residues. Trimming cost V 2 bases and J 3 bases, with 20 bases left between them. Study-level points and caveats: A US-trained random forest predicted CMV serostatus with median AUC about 0.92. The CMV-associated TCR signature appears largely within the CD4+ memory repertoire.

The TCR originated in an adult in good health and CMV-seronegative. The V call is TRBV23-1, the J call TRBJ2-7; tentatively, D is TRBD1 (5 bases). TRBV23-1 carries the ORF label, with uncertain function. Sequenced material: memory CD4+ T cells from blood. The CDR3 DNA reads TGCGCCAGCAGTCAAAACCCCACAAAGGGGATTGTCTACGAGCAGTACTTC. Its translation: CASSQNPTKGIVYEQYF.